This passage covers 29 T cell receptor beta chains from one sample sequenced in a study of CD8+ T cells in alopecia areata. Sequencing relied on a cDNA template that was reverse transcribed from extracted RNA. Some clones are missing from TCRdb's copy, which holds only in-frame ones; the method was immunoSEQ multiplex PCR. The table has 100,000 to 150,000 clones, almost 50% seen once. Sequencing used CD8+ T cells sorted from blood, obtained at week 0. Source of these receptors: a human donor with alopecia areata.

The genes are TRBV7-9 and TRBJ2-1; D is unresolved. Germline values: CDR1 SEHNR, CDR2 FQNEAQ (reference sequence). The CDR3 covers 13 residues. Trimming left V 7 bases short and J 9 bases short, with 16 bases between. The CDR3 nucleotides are TGTGCCAGCACCCCAGAGCAATCAATTGAGCAGTTCTTC. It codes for CASTPEQSIEQFF.

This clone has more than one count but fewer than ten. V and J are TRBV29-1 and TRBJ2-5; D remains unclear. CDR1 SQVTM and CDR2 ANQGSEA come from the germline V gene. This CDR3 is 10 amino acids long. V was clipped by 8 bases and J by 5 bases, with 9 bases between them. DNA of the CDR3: TGCAGCTTCCTGGGCGAGACCCAGTACTTC. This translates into CSFLGETQYF.

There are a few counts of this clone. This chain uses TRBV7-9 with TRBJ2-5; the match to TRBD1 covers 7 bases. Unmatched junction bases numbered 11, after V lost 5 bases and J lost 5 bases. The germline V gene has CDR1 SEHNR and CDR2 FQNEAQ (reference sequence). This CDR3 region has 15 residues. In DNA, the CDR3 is TGTGCCAGCAGCCTATCGACAGGGCTACGGGAGACCCAGTACTTC. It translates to CASSLSTGLRETQYF.

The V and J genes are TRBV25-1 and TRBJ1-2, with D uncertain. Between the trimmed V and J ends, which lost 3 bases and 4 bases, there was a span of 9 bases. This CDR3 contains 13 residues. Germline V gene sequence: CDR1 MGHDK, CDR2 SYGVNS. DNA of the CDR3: TGTGCCAGCAGTGAGTACTCCGGCTATGGCTACACCTTC. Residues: CASSEYSGYGYTF.

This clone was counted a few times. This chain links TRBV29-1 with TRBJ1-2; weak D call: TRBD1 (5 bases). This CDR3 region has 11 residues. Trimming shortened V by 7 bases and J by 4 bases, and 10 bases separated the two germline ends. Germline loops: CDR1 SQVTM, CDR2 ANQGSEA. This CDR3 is CSGMDTYGYTF. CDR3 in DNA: TGCAGCGGGATGGACACCTATGGCTACACCTTC.

CDR3 region: CASSLYPGVHQETQYF. CDR3 sequence (DNA): TGCGCCAGCAGCTTGTATCCGGGGGTACACCAAGAGACCCAGTACTTC. V is TRBV5-1 and J is TRBJ2-5, with a weak D call TRBD2 (6 bases). Trimming took off 1 base at V and 0 bases at J, with 13 bases between the two ends. CDR1 is SGHRS, CDR2 YFSETQ, per germline. CDR3 length equals 16 residues.

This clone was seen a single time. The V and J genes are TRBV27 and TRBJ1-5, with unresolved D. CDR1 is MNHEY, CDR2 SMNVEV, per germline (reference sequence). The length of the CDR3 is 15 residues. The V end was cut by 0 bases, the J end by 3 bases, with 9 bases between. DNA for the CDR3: TGTGCCAGCAGTTTATCCCACGGCCACAATCAGCCCCAGCATTTT. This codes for CASSLSHGHNQPQHF.

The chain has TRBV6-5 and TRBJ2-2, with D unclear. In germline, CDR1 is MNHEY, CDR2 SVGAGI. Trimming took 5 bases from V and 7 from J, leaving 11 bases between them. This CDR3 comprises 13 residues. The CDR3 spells CASSAGPFGELFF. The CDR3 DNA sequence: TGTGCCAGCAGTGCCGGACCGTTCGGGGAGCTGTTTTTT.

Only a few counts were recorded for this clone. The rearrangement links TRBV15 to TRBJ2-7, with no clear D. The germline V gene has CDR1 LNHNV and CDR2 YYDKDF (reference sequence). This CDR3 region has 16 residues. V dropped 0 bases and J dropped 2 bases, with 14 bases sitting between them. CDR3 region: CATSRDLEAFTYEQYF. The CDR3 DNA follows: TGTGCCACCAGCAGAGATCTCGAGGCGTTTACCTACGAGCAGTACTTC.

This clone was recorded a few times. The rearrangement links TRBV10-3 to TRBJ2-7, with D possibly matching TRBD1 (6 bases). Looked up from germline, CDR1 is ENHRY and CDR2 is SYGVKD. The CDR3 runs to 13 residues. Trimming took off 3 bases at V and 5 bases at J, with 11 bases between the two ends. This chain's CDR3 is CAISEPRGDEQYF. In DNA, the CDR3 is TGTGCCATCAGTGAACCCAGGGGTGACGAGCAGTACTTC.

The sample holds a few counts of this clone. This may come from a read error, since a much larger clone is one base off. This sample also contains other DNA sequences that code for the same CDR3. As DNA, the CDR3 is TGTGCCAGCAGCGGGGGCACCGGGGAGCTGTTTTTT. It encodes CASSGGTGELFF. The chain combines TRBV7-9 with TRBJ2-2; TRBD1 or TRBD2 may be the D gene (5 bases each). The CDR3 totals 12 residues. Germline CDR1 and CDR2: SEHNR and FQNEAQ (reference sequence). V gave up 5 bases and J gave up 4 bases, with 5 bases separating them.

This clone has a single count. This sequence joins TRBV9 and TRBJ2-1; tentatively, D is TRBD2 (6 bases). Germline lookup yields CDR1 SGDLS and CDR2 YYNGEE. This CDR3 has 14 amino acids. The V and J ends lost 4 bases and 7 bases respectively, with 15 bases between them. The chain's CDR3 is CASSLGTPQNEQFF. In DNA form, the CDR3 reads TGTGCCAGCAGCCTCGGGACTCCCCAGAATGAGCAGTTCTTC. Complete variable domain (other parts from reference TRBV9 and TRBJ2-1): DSGVTQTPKHLITATGQRVTLRCSPRSGDLSVYWYQQSLDQGLQFLIQYYNGEERAKGNILERFSAQQFPDLHSELNLSSLELGDSALYFCASSLGTPQNEQFFGPGTRLTVL.

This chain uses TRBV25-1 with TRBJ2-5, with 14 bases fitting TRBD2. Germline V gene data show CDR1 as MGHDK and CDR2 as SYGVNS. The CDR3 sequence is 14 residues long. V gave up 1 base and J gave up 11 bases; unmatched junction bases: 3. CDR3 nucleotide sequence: TGTGCCAGCAGTGAATGGGGACTAGCGGGGGCTCAGTACTTC. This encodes CASSEWGLAGAQYF.

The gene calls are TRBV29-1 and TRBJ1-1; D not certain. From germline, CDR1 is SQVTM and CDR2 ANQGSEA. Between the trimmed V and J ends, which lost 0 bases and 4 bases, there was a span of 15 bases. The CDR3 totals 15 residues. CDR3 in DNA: TGCAGCGTTGAAGATTTTCGGGGAGGCGGCACTGAAGCTTTCTTT. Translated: CSVEDFRGGGTEAFF.

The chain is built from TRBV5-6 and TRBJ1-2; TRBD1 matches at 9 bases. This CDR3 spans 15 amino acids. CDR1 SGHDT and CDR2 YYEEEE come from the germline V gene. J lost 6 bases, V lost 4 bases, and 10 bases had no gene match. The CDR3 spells CASSHYRGPLDGYTF. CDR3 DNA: TGTGCCAGCAGCCATTACAGGGGGCCCCTGGATGGCTACACCTTC.

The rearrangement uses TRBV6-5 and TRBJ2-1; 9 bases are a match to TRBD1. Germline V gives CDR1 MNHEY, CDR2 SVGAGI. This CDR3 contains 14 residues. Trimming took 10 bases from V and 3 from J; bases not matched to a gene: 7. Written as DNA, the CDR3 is TGTGCCACACTTAGGACAGGGGACTACAATGAGCAGTTCTTC. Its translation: CATLRTGDYNEQFF.

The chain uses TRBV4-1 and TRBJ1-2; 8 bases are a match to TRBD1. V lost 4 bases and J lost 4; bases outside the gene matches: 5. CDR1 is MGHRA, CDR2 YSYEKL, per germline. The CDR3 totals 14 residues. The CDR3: CASSLGQGAYGYTF. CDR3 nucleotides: TGCGCCAGCAGCCTAGGACAGGGTGCCTATGGCTACACCTTC.

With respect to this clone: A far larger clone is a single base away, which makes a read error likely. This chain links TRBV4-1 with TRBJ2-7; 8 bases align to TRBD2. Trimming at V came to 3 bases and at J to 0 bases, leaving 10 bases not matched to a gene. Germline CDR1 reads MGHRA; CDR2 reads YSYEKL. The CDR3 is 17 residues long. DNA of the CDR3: TGCGCCAGCAGCCATCGCCCCGGGGGGGCCCACTCCTACGAGCAGTACTTC. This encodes CASSHRPGGAHSYEQYF.

As DNA, the CDR3 is TGTGCCACCAGCAGAGATTTGGGCTTCTATGGCTACACCTTC. It yields the protein CATSRDLGFYGYTF. The rearrangement joins TRBV15 to TRBJ1-2; D uncertain. Trimming left V 0 bases short and J 4 bases short, with 9 bases between. The CDR3 covers 14 residues. Germline CDR1 reads LNHNV; CDR2 reads YYDKDF (reference sequence).

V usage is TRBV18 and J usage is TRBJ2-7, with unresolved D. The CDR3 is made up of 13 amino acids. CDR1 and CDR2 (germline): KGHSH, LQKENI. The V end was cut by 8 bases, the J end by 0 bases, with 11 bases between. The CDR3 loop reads CASGSVSSYEQYF. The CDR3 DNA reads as TGTGCCAGCGGTTCCGTAAGCTCCTACGAGCAGTACTTC.

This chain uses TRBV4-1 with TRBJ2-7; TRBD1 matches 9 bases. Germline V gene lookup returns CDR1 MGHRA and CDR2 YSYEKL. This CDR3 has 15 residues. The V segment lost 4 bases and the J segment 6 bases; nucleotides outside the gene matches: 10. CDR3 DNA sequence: TGCGCCAGCAGCCTCCTCCGGGACAGGGCCTCCGAGCAGTACTTC. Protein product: CASSLLRDRASEQYF.

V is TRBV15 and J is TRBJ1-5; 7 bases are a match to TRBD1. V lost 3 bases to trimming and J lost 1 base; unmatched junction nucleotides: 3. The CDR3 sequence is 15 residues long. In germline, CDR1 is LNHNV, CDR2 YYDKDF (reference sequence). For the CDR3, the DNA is TGTGCCACCAGCAGGAACAGGGGAAGCAATCAGCCCCAGCATTTT. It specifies CATSRNRGSNQPQHF.

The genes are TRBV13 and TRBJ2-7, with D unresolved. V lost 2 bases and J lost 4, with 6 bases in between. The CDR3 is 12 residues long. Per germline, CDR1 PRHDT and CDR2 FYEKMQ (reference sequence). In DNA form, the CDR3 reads TGTGCCAGCAGCTTATTGGCATACGAGCAGTACTTC. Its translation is CASSLLAYEQYF.

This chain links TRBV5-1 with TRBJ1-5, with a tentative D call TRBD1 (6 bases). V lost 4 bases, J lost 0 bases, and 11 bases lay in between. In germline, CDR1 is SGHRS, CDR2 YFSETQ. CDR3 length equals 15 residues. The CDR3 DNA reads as TGCGCCAGCAGCGATGGACAGTATAGCAATCAGCCCCAGCATTTT. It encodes CASSDGQYSNQPQHF.

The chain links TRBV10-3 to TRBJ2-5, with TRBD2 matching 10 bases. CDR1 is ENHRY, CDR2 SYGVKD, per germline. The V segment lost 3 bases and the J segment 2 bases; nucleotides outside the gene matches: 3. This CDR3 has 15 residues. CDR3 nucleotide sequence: TGTGCCATCAGTGAACTAGCGGGGCCTCAAGAGACCCAGTACTTC. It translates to CAISELAGPQETQYF.

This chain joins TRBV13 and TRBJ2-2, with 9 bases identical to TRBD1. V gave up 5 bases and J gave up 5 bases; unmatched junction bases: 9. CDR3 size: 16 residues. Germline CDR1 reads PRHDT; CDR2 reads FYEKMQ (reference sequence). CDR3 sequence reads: CASSPQGTGLTGELFF. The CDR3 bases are TGTGCCAGCAGCCCCCAGGGGACAGGGCTGACCGGGGAGCTGTTTTTT. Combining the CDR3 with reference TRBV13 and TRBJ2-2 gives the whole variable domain AAGVIQSPRHLIKEKRETATLKCYPIPRHDTVYWYQQGPGQDPQFLISFYEKMQSDKGSIPDRFSAQQFSDYHSELNMSSLELGDSALYFCASSPQGTGLTGELFFGEGSRLTVL.

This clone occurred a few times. CDR3 bases: TGCGCCAGCAGCTTGCGGGGGCACAATGAGCAGTTCTTC. It encodes CASSLRGHNEQFF. The chain recombines TRBV5-1 with TRBJ2-1; D assignment may be TRBD1 or TRBD2 (6 bases each). CDR1 SGHRS and CDR2 YFSETQ come from the germline V gene. This CDR3 comprises 13 residues. V lost 1 base and J 5 bases, leaving 7 bases between the germline ends.

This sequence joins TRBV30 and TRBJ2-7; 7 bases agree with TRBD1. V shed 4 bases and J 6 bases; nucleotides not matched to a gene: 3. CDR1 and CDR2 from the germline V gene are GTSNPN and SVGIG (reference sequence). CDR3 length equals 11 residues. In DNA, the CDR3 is TGTGCCTGGAATACAGGGGTCGAGCAGTACTTC. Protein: CAWNTGVEQYF.

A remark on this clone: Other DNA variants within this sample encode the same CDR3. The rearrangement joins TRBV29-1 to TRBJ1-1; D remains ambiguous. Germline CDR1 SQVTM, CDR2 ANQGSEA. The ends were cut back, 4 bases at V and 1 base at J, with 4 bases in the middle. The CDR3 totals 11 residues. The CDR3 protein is CSVVGNTEAFF. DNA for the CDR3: TGCAGCGTTGTGGGGAACACTGAAGCTTTCTTT.